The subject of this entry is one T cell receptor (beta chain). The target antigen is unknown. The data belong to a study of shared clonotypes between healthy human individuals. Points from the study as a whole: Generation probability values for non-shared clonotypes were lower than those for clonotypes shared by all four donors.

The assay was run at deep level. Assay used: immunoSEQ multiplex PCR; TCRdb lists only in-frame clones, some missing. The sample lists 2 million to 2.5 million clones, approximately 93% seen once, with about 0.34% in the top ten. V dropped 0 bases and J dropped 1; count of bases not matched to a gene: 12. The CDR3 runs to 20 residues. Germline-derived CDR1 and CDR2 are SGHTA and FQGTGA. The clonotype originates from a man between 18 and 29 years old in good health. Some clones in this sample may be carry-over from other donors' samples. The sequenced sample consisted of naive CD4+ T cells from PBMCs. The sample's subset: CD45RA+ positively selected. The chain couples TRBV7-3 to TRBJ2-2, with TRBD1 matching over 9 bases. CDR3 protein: CASSLTNPMVGQGNTGELFF. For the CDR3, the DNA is TGTGCCAGCAGCTTAACCAATCCTATGGTGGGACAGGGGAACACCGGGGAGCTGTTTTTT.